This record concerns one T cell receptor beta chain sequence. Its antigen is as yet unknown. The method was immunoSEQ multiplex PCR; TCRdb's version includes in-frame clones alone and lacks a portion of them. The profile shows under 15,000 clones, 75% to 90% of them singletons. The CDR3 contains 13 residues. Germline assignment: CDR1 SGHVS and CDR2 FQNEAQ. The source of the sample is a study of OX40 agonist ivuxolimab in advanced cancers. Study-wide points: CD8+ T cells averaged more expanded clones than CD4+. Nonresponders included some who also had low normalized T-cell clonal expansion.

The receptor was derived from an adult with an advanced solid tumor such as melanoma, head and neck, liver or kidney cancer. The sample was CD4+ or CD8+ T cells sorted from blood, taken in a trial of the OX40 agonist ivuxolimab. V is TRBV7-8 and J is TRBJ2-7, with no clear D. The end of the DNA aligns better with TRBJ2-5, so the J call may be wrong. The CDR3 loop is CASSHKTKETQYF. Here the CDR3 DNA reads TGTGCCAGCAGCCATAAAACAAAAGAGACCCAGTACTTC.